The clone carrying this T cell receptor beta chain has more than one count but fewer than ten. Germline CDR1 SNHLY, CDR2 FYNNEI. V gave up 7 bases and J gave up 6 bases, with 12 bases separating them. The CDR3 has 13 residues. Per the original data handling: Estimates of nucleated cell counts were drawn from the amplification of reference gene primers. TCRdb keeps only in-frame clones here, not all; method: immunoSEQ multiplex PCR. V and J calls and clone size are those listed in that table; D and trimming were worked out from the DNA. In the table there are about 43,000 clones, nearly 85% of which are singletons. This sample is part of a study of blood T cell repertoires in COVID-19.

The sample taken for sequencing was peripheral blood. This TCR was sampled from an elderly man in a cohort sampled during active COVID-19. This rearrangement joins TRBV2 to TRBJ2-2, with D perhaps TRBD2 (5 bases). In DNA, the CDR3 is TGTGCCAGCAACGGGGAGAGGGCCGGGGAGCTGTTTTTT. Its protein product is CASNGERAGELFF.